This is a list of T cell receptor beta chains from one sample in a study of Ad26.COV2.S vaccination and SARS-CoV-2 variants. Sequenced by immunoSEQ multiplex PCR; TCRdb stores in-frame clones only, minus some. The repertoire holds a few hundred thousand clones, over 75% seen once, with roughly 4% in the top ten. The source was peripheral blood, collected in a trial of Ad26.COV2.S vaccine versus placebo. The receptors were sampled from a person between 18 and 59 years old who received the Ad26.COV2.S COVID-19 vaccine or a placebo. Both conserved end residues are part of each CDR3. A clone size is listed for some rows: how often the clone was seen (once, few, many), or a class if it is expanded.

CDR3 protein: CASSSPSGTPNYGYTF
clone size: -
J gene: TRBJ1-2
V gene: TRBV28

CDR3 protein: CASSLSASTGELFF
clone size: -
J gene: TRBJ2-2
V gene: TRBV5-1

CDR3 protein: CASSVAPLTGGTEAFF
clone size: -
J gene: TRBJ1-1
V gene: TRBV9

CDR3 protein: CASSRTGTEQYF
clone size: -
J gene: TRBJ2-7
V gene: TRBV7-6

CDR3 protein: CASSSLGSGNSPLHF
clone size: -
J gene: TRBJ1-6
V gene: TRBV19

CDR3 protein: CASSPTGWQDSFNTEAFF
clone size: -
J gene: TRBJ1-1
V gene: TRBV7-8

CDR3 protein: CASSYLTFGTSGGSTDTQYF
clone size: once
J gene: TRBJ2-3
V gene: TRBV28

CDR3 protein: CASSLVGTGSNEQFF
clone size: once
J gene: TRBJ2-1
V gene: TRBV7-2

CDR3 protein: CASSFGPPGGKNIQYF
clone size: -
J gene: TRBJ2-4
V gene: TRBV5-4

CDR3 protein: CASRPDRGSEAYNEQFF
clone size: once
J gene: TRBJ2-1
V gene: TRBV21-1

CDR3 protein: CASHMGEDRKPPQQYF
clone size: -
J gene: TRBJ2-7
V gene: TRBV10-1

CDR3 protein: CASSPRGVRAGANVLTF
clone size: -
J gene: TRBJ2-6
V gene: TRBV18

CDR3 protein: CASSLTTAYEQYF
clone size: -
J gene: TRBJ2-7
V gene: TRBV7-9

CDR3 protein: CASSPLGGNGGTDTQYF
clone size: -
J gene: TRBJ2-3
V gene: TRBV5-1

CDR3 protein: CASSLKPGYEQFF
clone size: once
J gene: TRBJ2-1
V gene: TRBV4-1

CDR3 protein: CASSPGTEQFF
clone size: -
J gene: TRBJ2-1
V gene: TRBV3-1/TRBV3-2

CDR3 protein: CASSQGGGNSNQPQHF
clone size: -
J gene: TRBJ1-5
V gene: TRBV18

CDR3 protein: CASNSTRDVDASYEQYF
clone size: -
J gene: TRBJ2-7
V gene: TRBV2

CDR3 protein: CAISSGHNYGYTF
clone size: once
J gene: TRBJ1-2
V gene: TRBV28

CDR3 protein: CASSFTGLFETQYF
clone size: -
J gene: TRBJ2-5
V gene: TRBV7-9

CDR3 protein: CASSLEGTSEGETQYF
clone size: -
J gene: TRBJ2-5
V gene: TRBV11-3

CDR3 protein: CAWAGGWGNQPQHF
clone size: once
J gene: TRBJ1-5
V gene: TRBV30

CDR3 protein: CATFGPKLRSGNTIYF
clone size: -
J gene: TRBJ1-3
V gene: TRBV28

CDR3 protein: CASSLGLATNEKLFF
clone size: -
J gene: TRBJ1-4
V gene: TRBV7-8

CDR3 protein: CATLMTGGTEAFF
clone size: -
J gene: TRBJ1-1
V gene: TRBV6-5

CDR3 protein: CASSQGALEQFF
clone size: -
J gene: TRBJ2-1
V gene: TRBV4-2

CDR3 protein: CAISEFGTGDGYTF
clone size: -
J gene: TRBJ1-2
V gene: TRBV10-3

CDR3 protein: CAWSTGVRETQYF
clone size: -
J gene: TRBJ2-5
V gene: TRBV30

CDR3 protein: CASSLEAGTNTEAFF
clone size: -
J gene: TRBJ1-1
V gene: TRBV7-9

CDR3 protein: CASSPRTTDTIYF
clone size: -
J gene: TRBJ1-3
V gene: TRBV4-3

CDR3 protein: CASTPGPEGNEQFF
clone size: medium-sized
J gene: TRBJ2-1
V gene: TRBV6-2/TRBV6-3

CDR3 protein: CASRPLRNSSNGYTF
clone size: -
J gene: TRBJ1-2
V gene: TRBV6-2/TRBV6-3

CDR3 protein: CASSVGGRALAYEQYF
clone size: few
J gene: TRBJ2-7
V gene: TRBV9

CDR3 protein: CASSLEPPYEQYF
clone size: -
J gene: TRBJ2-7
V gene: TRBV7-8

CDR3 protein: CASSQGLGGYGYTF
clone size: -
J gene: TRBJ1-2
V gene: TRBV4-1

CDR3 protein: CASSETVTTNEQFF
clone size: -
J gene: TRBJ2-1
V gene: TRBV2

CDR3 protein: CASSLSAGGSQPQHF
clone size: -
J gene: TRBJ1-5
V gene: TRBV27

CDR3 protein: CASTTGWTVNEKLFF
clone size: few
J gene: TRBJ1-4
V gene: TRBV28

CDR3 protein: CASSSTPVTEAFF
clone size: -
J gene: TRBJ1-1
V gene: TRBV11-3

CDR3 protein: CASSSGGAYNEQFF
clone size: -
J gene: TRBJ2-1
V gene: TRBV6-5

CDR3 protein: CASSIASRNSPLHF
clone size: -
J gene: TRBJ1-6
V gene: TRBV19

CDR3 protein: CAWSGPSFYNSPLHF
clone size: -
J gene: TRBJ1-6
V gene: TRBV30

CDR3 protein: CASSFSIKANYGYTF
clone size: -
J gene: TRBJ1-2
V gene: TRBV7-8

CDR3 protein: CASGLVLSGGLNEQFF
clone size: -
J gene: TRBJ2-1
V gene: TRBV12-5

CDR3 protein: CASSPTGSYEQYF
clone size: -
J gene: TRBJ2-7
V gene: TRBV11-3

CDR3 protein: CASSPTGDTEAFF
clone size: -
J gene: TRBJ1-1
V gene: TRBV5-1

CDR3 protein: CASSQPLGDNEQFF
clone size: once
J gene: TRBJ2-1
V gene: TRBV14

CDR3 protein: CAITTGTSSTDTQYF
clone size: -
J gene: TRBJ2-3
V gene: TRBV10-3

CDR3 protein: CASSFEADTQYF
clone size: -
J gene: TRBJ2-3
V gene: TRBV7-6

CDR3 protein: CASSLRGDYEQYF
clone size: -
J gene: TRBJ2-7
V gene: TRBV28

CDR3 protein: CASSRKGNSSPLHF
clone size: few
J gene: TRBJ1-6
V gene: TRBV2

CDR3 protein: CASSQSTGQIYEQYF
clone size: few
J gene: TRBJ2-7
V gene: TRBV7-9

CDR3 protein: CASSLPGGARYGYTF
clone size: -
J gene: TRBJ1-2
V gene: TRBV7-2

CDR3 protein: CASSSGLPYEQYF
clone size: -
J gene: TRBJ2-7
V gene: TRBV12-3/TRBV12-4

CDR3 protein: CASRLTGGGEAFF
clone size: -
J gene: TRBJ1-1
V gene: TRBV2

CDR3 protein: CASSLEGGTSNQPQHF
clone size: -
J gene: TRBJ1-5
V gene: TRBV28

CDR3 protein: CASSYGGREGNEQFF
clone size: -
J gene: TRBJ2-1
V gene: TRBV7-3

CDR3 protein: CASRQGEAFF
clone size: -
J gene: TRBJ1-1
V gene: TRBV2